This is a list of T cell receptor beta chains from one sample in a study of blood T cell repertoires in COVID-19. Generated by immunoSEQ multiplex PCR, the TCRdb table keeps only in-frame clones and is missing some. The sample includes 180,000 or so clones, 70% to 90% of them seen just once. The sequencing sample was made of peripheral blood. The receptors originated from a man aged 18-30 years with acute or convalescent COVID-19. CDR3s include the opening cysteine and the closing phenylalanine or tryptophan. The order of the fields is J gene, clone size, D gene, V gene, CDR3 protein, CDR3 DNA. D genes are given only for firm matches. Clone sizes are given selectively: once, few, many, or a class where the clone is expanded.

j_gene: TRBJ2-5
abundance: NA
d_gene: TRBD2
v_gene: TRBV30
CDR3aa: CAWNPSGGRLRETQYF
CDR3nt: TGTGCCTGGAATCCGAGCGGGGGCCGCCTTCGGGAGACCCAGTACTTC

j_gene: TRBJ2-7
abundance: few
d_gene: NA
v_gene: TRBV7-3
CDR3aa: CASSLSIGAYEQYF
CDR3nt: TGTGCCAGCAGCTTATCCATAGGAGCCTACGAGCAGTACTTC

j_gene: TRBJ1-1
abundance: NA
d_gene: NA
v_gene: TRBV30
CDR3aa: CASRPMGRERSGNTEAFF
CDR3nt: TGTGCCAGCCGCCCCATGGGAAGGGAGAGATCGGGGAACACTGAAGCTTTCTTT

j_gene: TRBJ1-1
abundance: few
d_gene: NA
v_gene: TRBV7-2
CDR3aa: CASSLQGQGNTEAFF
CDR3nt: TGTGCCAGCAGCTTACAGGGCCAGGGAAACACTGAAGCTTTCTTT

j_gene: TRBJ2-1
abundance: NA
d_gene: TRBD1
v_gene: TRBV7-7
CDR3aa: CASSFLGQGRSEQFF
CDR3nt: TGTGCCAGCAGCTTTTTGGGACAGGGTAGGAGTGAGCAGTTCTTC

j_gene: TRBJ2-5
abundance: NA
d_gene: TRBD2
v_gene: TRBV5-3
CDR3aa: CARSLVPDGLAGAEVTQYF
CDR3nt: TGTGCCAGAAGCTTGGTCCCAGACGGACTAGCGGGGGCCGAAGTGACCCAGTACTTC

j_gene: TRBJ1-1
abundance: NA
d_gene: TRBD1
v_gene: TRBV6-5
CDR3aa: CASSSNRGLNTEAFF
CDR3nt: TGTGCCAGCAGTAGCAACAGGGGCCTCAACACTGAAGCTTTCTTT

j_gene: TRBJ1-2
abundance: NA
d_gene: TRBD1
v_gene: TRBV24-1
CDR3aa: CATGGRGRMNGYTF
CDR3nt: TGTGCCACCGGTGGCAGGGGGCGGATGAATGGCTACACCTTC

j_gene: TRBJ2-5
abundance: NA
d_gene: NA
v_gene: TRBV20-1
CDR3aa: CSASRDTQETQYF
CDR3nt: TGCAGTGCTAGTAGGGACACTCAAGAGACCCAGTACTTC

j_gene: TRBJ2-1
abundance: NA
d_gene: NA
v_gene: TRBV6-5
CDR3aa: CASLGWGRDNEQFF
CDR3nt: TGTGCCAGCCTTGGGTGGGGCAGGGACAATGAGCAGTTCTTC

j_gene: TRBJ2-4
abundance: NA
d_gene: NA
v_gene: TRBV12-1
CDR3aa: CASSFRGENIQYF
CDR3nt: TGTGCCAGCAGCTTCCGGGGGGAAAACATTCAGTACTTC

j_gene: TRBJ1-1
abundance: NA
d_gene: TRBD1
v_gene: TRBV30
CDR3aa: CAWRARTGVTEAFF
CDR3nt: TGTGCCTGGAGGGCCCGGACAGGGGTAACTGAAGCTTTCTTT

j_gene: TRBJ2-1
abundance: once
d_gene: TRBD1
v_gene: TRBV19
CDR3aa: CASSRTGGLYNEQFF
CDR3nt: TGTGCCAGTAGCCGGACAGGGGGCCTCTACAATGAGCAGTTCTTC

j_gene: TRBJ1-2
abundance: NA
d_gene: TRBD1
v_gene: TRBV6-6
CDR3aa: CASSYSGRQGSTGYTF
CDR3nt: TGTGCCAGCAGTTACTCGGGGCGACAGGGATCGACTGGCTACACCTTC

j_gene: TRBJ1-1
abundance: NA
d_gene: TRBD1
v_gene: TRBV2
CDR3aa: CASRAGQGLNTEAFF
CDR3nt: TGTGCCAGCAGAGCGGGACAGGGACTGAACACTGAAGCTTTCTTT

j_gene: TRBJ1-1
abundance: NA
d_gene: NA
v_gene: TRBV21-1
CDR3aa: CATTGEGGTEAFF
CDR3nt: TGTGCCACCACGGGGGAGGGTGGCACTGAAGCTTTCTTT

j_gene: TRBJ1-5
abundance: NA
d_gene: NA
v_gene: TRBV9
CDR3aa: CASSGGRDSNQPQHF
CDR3nt: TGTGCCAGCAGCGGGGGCCGAGACAGTAATCAGCCCCAGCATTTT

j_gene: TRBJ2-2
abundance: NA
d_gene: NA
v_gene: TRBV29-1
CDR3aa: CSGRRGEHTGELFF
CDR3nt: TGCAGCGGCCGGAGGGGTGAACACACCGGGGAGCTGTTTTTT

j_gene: TRBJ2-3
abundance: NA
d_gene: TRBD2
v_gene: TRBV6-6
CDR3aa: CASSRLAGPPSQPNTDTQYF
CDR3nt: TGTGCCAGCAGTCGATTAGCGGGGCCCCCCTCCCAACCTAACACAGATACGCAGTATTTT

j_gene: TRBJ2-3
abundance: once
d_gene: TRBD1
v_gene: TRBV7-2
CDR3aa: CASSLAGQGADTQYF
CDR3nt: TGTGCCAGCAGCTTAGCGGGGCAGGGGGCAGATACGCAGTATTTT

j_gene: TRBJ1-3
abundance: NA
d_gene: NA
v_gene: TRBV9
CDR3aa: CASSPTGNTIYF
CDR3nt: TGTGCCAGCAGCCCCACAGGAAACACCATATATTTT

j_gene: TRBJ2-5
abundance: NA
d_gene: TRBD1
v_gene: TRBV4-1
CDR3aa: CASSQEGAGQEYQETQYF
CDR3nt: TGCGCCAGCAGCCAAGAAGGGGCCGGACAGGAGTACCAAGAGACCCAGTACTTC

j_gene: TRBJ2-3
abundance: few
d_gene: TRBD2
v_gene: TRBV7-3
CDR3aa: CASSLNGLAGTDTQYF
CDR3nt: TGTGCCAGCAGCCTAAACGGACTAGCGGGGACAGATACGCAGTATTTT

j_gene: TRBJ1-5
abundance: NA
d_gene: NA
v_gene: TRBV18
CDR3aa: CASSPPGAQPQHF
CDR3nt: TGTGCCAGCTCACCACCGGGAGCTCAGCCCCAGCATTTT

j_gene: TRBJ1-1
abundance: once
d_gene: NA
v_gene: TRBV12-3/TRBV12-4
CDR3aa: CASSMTRWAFF
CDR3nt: TGTGCCAGCAGCATGACACGATGGGCTTTCTTT

j_gene: TRBJ2-1
abundance: NA
d_gene: TRBD2
v_gene: TRBV29-1
CDR3aa: CSAMDSGGINEQFF
CDR3nt: TGCAGCGCGATGGACAGCGGGGGAATCAATGAGCAGTTCTTC

j_gene: TRBJ1-6
abundance: few
d_gene: NA
v_gene: TRBV7-3
CDR3aa: CASSSGQRSPLHF
CDR3nt: TGTGCCAGCAGCTCCGGACAGCGGTCACCCCTCCACTTT